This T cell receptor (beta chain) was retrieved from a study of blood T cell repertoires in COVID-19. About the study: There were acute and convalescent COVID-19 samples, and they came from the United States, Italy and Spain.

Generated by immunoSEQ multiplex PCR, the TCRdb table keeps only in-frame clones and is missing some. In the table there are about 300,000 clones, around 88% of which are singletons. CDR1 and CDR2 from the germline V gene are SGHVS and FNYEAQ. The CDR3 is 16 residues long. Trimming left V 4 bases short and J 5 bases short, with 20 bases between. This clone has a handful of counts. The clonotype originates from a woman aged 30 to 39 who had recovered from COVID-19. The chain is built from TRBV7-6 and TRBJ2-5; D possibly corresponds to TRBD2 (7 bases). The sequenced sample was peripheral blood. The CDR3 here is CASSYLAWGGRETQYF. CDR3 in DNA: TGTGCCAGCAGCTACCTAGCGTGGGGGGGCCGGGAGACCCAGTACTTC.